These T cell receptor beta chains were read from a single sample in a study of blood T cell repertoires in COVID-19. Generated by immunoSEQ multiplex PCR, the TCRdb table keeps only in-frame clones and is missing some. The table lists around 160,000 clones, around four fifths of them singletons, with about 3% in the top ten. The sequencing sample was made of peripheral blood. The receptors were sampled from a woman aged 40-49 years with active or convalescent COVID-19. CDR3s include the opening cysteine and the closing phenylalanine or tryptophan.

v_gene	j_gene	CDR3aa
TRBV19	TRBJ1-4	CASSIRKQGLNEKLFF
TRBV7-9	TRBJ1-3	CASSLAPSGNTIYF
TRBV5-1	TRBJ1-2	CASSLGQGNYGYTF
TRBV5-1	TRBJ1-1	CASSVDRGGGTEAFF
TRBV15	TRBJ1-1	CATSPDRQNTEAFF
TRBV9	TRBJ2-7	CASSVEGTGIYEQYF
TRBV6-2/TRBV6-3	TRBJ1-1	CASSEDSPVNTEAFF
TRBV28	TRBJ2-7	CASSALWAGFTYEQYF
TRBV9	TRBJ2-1	CASNGLADNNEQFF
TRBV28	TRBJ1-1	CASSSPMITGVTEAFF
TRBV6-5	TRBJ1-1	CASSYYRLNTEAFF
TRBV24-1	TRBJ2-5	CATSDPTGGKEETQYF
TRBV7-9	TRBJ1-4	CASSLARAVGKLFF
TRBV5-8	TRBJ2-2	CASSPESSTGELFF
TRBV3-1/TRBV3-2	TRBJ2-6	CASSHRGSGANVLTF
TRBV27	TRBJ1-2	CASSQEPGGTYGYTF
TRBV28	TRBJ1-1	CASSLIQGEAFF
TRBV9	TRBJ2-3	CASSVDRGPAVGFGDTQYF
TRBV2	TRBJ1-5	CASRETGAQGPQHF
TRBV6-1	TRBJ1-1	CASSDRGTGGWKAFF
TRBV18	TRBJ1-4	CASSLSGTGTEKLFF
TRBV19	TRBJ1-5	CASSIEGMRWGNQPQHF
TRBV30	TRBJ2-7	CAWSTAYEQYF
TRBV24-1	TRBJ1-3	CATSSGAGNTIYF
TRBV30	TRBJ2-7	CAWSVAAVYEQYF
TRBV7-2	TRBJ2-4	CASSLGLTGASKNIQYF
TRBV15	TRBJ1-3	CATSRDVSSSGNTIYF
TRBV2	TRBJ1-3	CAIPQARSGNTIYF
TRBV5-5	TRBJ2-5	CASSLFRDQETQYF
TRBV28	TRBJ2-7	CASRPMGDTYEQYF
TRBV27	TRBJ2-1	CASSLLPGLAGGRNEQFF
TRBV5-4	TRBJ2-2	CASSRGGTNTGELFF
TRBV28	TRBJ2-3	CASSLPQTVDTQYF
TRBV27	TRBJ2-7	CASTTGLGSYEQYF
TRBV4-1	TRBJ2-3	CASSRAGAAAADTQYF
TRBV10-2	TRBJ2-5	CASSFSLGGGTQYF
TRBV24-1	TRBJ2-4	CATSLAGENIQYF
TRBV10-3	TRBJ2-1	CAISESRASGDHNEQFF
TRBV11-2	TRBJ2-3	CASRPITGKDTQYF
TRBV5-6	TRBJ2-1	CASSRDTEHSFYNEQFF
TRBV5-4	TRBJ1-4	CASSFTRQGATNEKLFF
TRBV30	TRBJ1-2	CAWSGTAYGYTF
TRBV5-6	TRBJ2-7	CASSWDGGSYEQYF
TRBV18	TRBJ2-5	CASSRWASGGGETQYF
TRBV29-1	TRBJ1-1	CSAGSTASFTEAFF
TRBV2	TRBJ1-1	CASDSGGGYTEAFF